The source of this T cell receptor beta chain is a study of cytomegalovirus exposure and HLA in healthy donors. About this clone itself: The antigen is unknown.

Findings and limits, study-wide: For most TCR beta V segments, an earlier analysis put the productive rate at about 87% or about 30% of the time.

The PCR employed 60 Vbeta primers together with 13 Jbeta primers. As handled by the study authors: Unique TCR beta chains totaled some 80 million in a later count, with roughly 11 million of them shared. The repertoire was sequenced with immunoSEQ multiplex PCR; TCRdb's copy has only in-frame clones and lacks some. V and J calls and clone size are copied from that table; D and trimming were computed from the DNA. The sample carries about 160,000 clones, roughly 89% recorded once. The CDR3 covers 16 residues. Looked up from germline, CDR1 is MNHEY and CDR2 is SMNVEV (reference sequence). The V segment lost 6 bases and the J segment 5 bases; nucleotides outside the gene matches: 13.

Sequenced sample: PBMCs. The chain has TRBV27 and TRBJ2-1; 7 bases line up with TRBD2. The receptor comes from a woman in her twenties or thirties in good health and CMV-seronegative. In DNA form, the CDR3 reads TGTGCCAGCAGCCTATGGGCGGGCGGGGGAAACAATGAGCAGTTCTTC. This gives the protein CASSLWAGGGNNEQFF.